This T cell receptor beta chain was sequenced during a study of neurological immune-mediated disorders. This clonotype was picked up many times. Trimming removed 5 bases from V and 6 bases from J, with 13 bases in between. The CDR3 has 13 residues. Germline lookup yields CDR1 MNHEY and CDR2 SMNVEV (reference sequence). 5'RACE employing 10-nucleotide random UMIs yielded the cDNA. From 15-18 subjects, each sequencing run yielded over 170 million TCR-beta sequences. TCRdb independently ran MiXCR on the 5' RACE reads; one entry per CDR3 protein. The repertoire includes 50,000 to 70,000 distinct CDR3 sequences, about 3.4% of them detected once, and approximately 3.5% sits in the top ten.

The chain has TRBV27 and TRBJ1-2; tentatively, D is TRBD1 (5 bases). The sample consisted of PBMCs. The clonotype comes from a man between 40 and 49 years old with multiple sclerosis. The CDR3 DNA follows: TGTGCCAGCAGTCCCGGGACTGTGAATGGCTACACCTTC. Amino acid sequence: CASSPGTVNGYTF.